Below are 8 T cell receptor beta chains sequenced from a single sample in a study of CD8 T cells in Susac syndrome. Reverse transcription of roughly 0.5 to 1 ug RNA was performed with random hexamers. Via MiXCR, TCRdb re-called the immunoSEQ multiplex PCR reads, giving one row per CDR3 protein. The table records 130,000 to 150,000 distinct CDR3 sequences, roughly 94% of them present only once. Material for sequencing was CD4+ T cells from PBMCs. All receptors derive from a human donor in good health.

The J gene is TRBJ1-1, the V gene TRBV18; no clear D. In germline, CDR1 is KGHSH, CDR2 LQKENI. The CDR3 has 14 amino acids. Trimming removed 3 bases from V and 6 bases from J, with 14 bases in between. DNA for the CDR3: TGTGCCAGCTCACCGGTCTCCGGAAACGCTGAAGCTTTCTTT. Translation: CASSPVSGNAEAFF.

The gene calls are TRBV7-2 and TRBJ1-1; D may be TRBD1 (5 bases). Germline V gene data show CDR1 as SGHTA and CDR2 as FQGNSA. V lost 1 base and J lost 0, with 12 bases in between. The CDR3 loop spans 16 amino acids. The CDR3: CASSLGSGRMNTEAFF. CDR3 DNA sequence: TGTGCCAGCAGCTTAGGCTCGGGACGGATGAACACTGAAGCTTTCTTT.

The CDR3 DNA follows: TGCAGCGTCAGCTCAGGGAACGACTATGGCTACACCTTC. Protein sequence: CSVSSGNDYGYTF. The genes are TRBV29-1 and TRBJ1-2; D is perhaps TRBD1 (5 bases). Germline V lookup: CDR1 SQVTM, CDR2 ANQGSEA. The CDR3 sequence is 13 residues long. Trimming removed 6 bases from V and 3 bases from J, with 14 bases in between.

This chain connects TRBV5-1 to TRBJ1-4; tentatively, D is TRBD1 (5 bases). In germline, CDR1 is SGHRS, CDR2 YFSETQ. The V end was cut by 2 bases, the J end by 5 bases, with 13 bases between. This CDR3 is built from 15 residues. For the CDR3, the DNA is TGCGCCAGCAGCTTAAGGGACGGACGGAATGAAAAACTGTTTTTT. Its translation is CASSLRDGRNEKLFF.

The V call is TRBV5-6, the J call TRBJ2-5, with 7 bases matching TRBD1. The V gene end was trimmed by 3 bases and the J gene end by 2 bases; junction bases not matched to a gene: 13. The CDR3 is made up of 17 amino acids. Germline V gene sequence: CDR1 SGHDT, CDR2 YYEEEE. The CDR3 coding sequence is TGTGCCAGCAGCTCCCTGGGGACAGCTTTCCGTCAAGAGACCCAGTACTTC. It specifies CASSSLGTAFRQETQYF.

The chain couples TRBV6-1 to TRBJ1-1, with no clear D. Trimming removed 3 bases from V and 4 bases from J, with 9 bases in between. Germline CDR1 and CDR2: MNHNS and SASEGT. This CDR3 region has 13 residues. The CDR3: CASSELVGTEAFF. CDR3 nucleotides: TGTGCCAGCAGTGAGTTGGTGGGCACTGAAGCTTTCTTT.

The chain joins TRBV20-1 to TRBJ1-2; the match to TRBD1 covers 8 bases. V shed 0 bases and J 7 bases; nucleotides not matched to a gene: 7. This CDR3 is 14 amino acids long. Germline V gives CDR1 DFQATT, CDR2 SNEGSKA (reference sequence). CDR3: CSARDWQGARGYTF. The CDR3 DNA reads as TGCAGTGCTAGAGATTGGCAGGGGGCGCGTGGCTACACCTTC.

The V call is TRBV19, the J call TRBJ1-1; no definite D call. Germline V gene sequence: CDR1 LNHDA, CDR2 SQIVND (reference sequence). The CDR3 totals 11 residues. V was pared by 4 bases and J by 3 bases, with 3 bases between. CDR3 DNA: TGTGCCAGTAGTAGATACACTGAAGCTTTCTTT. Residues: CASSRYTEAFF.